This T cell receptor (beta chain) originates from a study of shared clonotypes between healthy human individuals. Study-level points and caveats: Naive subsets generally had larger estimated richness than memory subsets.

Data came from immunoSEQ multiplex PCR; TCRdb stores just in-frame clones and leaves some out. The sample lists roughly 300,000 clones; 70% to 75% were seen once. The CDR3 is 17 amino acids. Germline values: CDR1 KGHSH, CDR2 LQKENI. Trimming shortened V by 4 bases and J by 0 bases, and 13 bases separated the two germline ends. The study separated CD4+ cells into CD45RA+ naive and CD45RA-negative memory subsets. As concerns this clone: Its antigen is currently unknown.

Sequenced material: memory CD4+ T cells sorted from blood. This sample's subset: CD45RA-negative fraction. The chain is built from TRBV18 and TRBJ2-6; maybe TRBD1 (6 bases). The source is a man aged 25 to 45 in good health. CDR3 protein: CASSLIRGSSGANVLTF. CDR3 DNA: TGTGCCAGCTCACTCATCAGGGGAAGCTCTGGGGCCAACGTCCTGACTTTC.